Listed below are T cell receptor beta chains from one sample, sequenced in a study of T cell responses to AZD1222 COVID-19 vaccine. The repertoire was sequenced with immunoSEQ multiplex PCR; TCRdb's copy has only in-frame clones and lacks some. This sample has some 110,000 clones, with around 91% found just once. This specimen was peripheral blood, taken on day 0 of AZD1222 vaccination. The receptors shown here come from an adult in good health. The CDR3 runs from the conserved cysteine through the conserved F or W. D genes are given only for firm matches. For some rows the clone size is stated as once, few or many, or as a class when expanded; others skip it.

TRBD1,-,TRBJ1-1,TRBV11-3,TGTGCCAGCAGCCCGGGACAGGGGGAGGGTGAAGCTTTCTTT,CASSPGQGEGEAFF
-,-,TRBJ2-7,TRBV11-2,TGTGCCAGCAGCAATGCGCCAGAAGAATACGAGCAGTACTTC,CASSNAPEEYEQYF
TRBD1,-,TRBJ1-1,TRBV11-2,TGTGCCAGCAGGTGGACAGGGAATGAAGCTTTCTTT,CASRWTGNEAFF
-,-,TRBJ1-4,TRBV27,TGTGCCAGCAAACGAACCGGCCTCCTTGACGAAAAACTGTTTTTT,CASKRTGLLDEKLFF
-,once,TRBJ1-5,TRBV7-3,TGTGCCATCACCCGGACGGGCAATCAGCCCCAGCATTTT,CAITRTGNQPQHF
TRBD1,-,TRBJ1-1,TRBV7-3,TGTGCCAGCAGCCAAGAACAGGGGGCGACTGAAGCTTTCTTT,CASSQEQGATEAFF
-,-,TRBJ1-4,TRBV5-4,TGTGCCAGCAGCGGCTCGGGGGGCGGGACTAATGAAAAACTGTTTTTT,CASSGSGGGTNEKLFF
TRBD1,once,TRBJ1-6,TRBV5-1,TGCGCCAGCAGCTCACGGACAGGGTGGAATTCACCCCTCCACTTT,CASSSRTGWNSPLHF
-,-,TRBJ1-2,TRBV12-3/TRBV12-4,TGTGCCGTACGGACTCTACATGACTATGGCTACACCTTC,CAVRTLHDYGYTF
TRBD1,-,TRBJ2-7,TRBV19,TGTGCCAGTAGTGAGGACAGGGGGAGGAACGAGCAGTACTTC,CASSEDRGRNEQYF
-,-,TRBJ1-2,TRBV7-6,TGTGCCAGCAGCGGATTCGGCTATGGCTACACCTTC,CASSGFGYGYTF
-,-,TRBJ2-1,TRBV30,TGTGCCTGGAGAGGGCAGGGGTACAGTGAGCAGTTCTTC,CAWRGQGYSEQFF
-,-,TRBJ1-2,TRBV9,TGTGCCAGCAGCGTAGGTGGTAACGAGGGGATCGTGCGGGGCTACACCTTC,CASSVGGNEGIVRGYTF
-,-,TRBJ2-7,TRBV7-9,TGTGCCAGCAGCTTAGCCAACAGAGACGAGCAGTACTTC,CASSLANRDEQYF
-,-,TRBJ1-3,TRBV7-2,TGTGCCAGCAGCTTAGGGGGTGGGAGAAACACCATATATTTT,CASSLGGGRNTIYF
-,-,TRBJ1-5,TRBV10-1,TGCGCCAGCAGCAGGGGCTTCAATCAGCCCCAGCATTTT,CASSRGFNQPQHF
-,-,TRBJ1-1,TRBV5-1,TGCGCCAGCAGCTCGTTACAGGGTGGGAACACTGAAGCTTTCTTT,CASSSLQGGNTEAFF
-,-,TRBJ2-5,TRBV7-8,TGTGCCAGCAGCTTAAAGCTAGACAGCTATCAAGAGACCCAGTACTTC,CASSLKLDSYQETQYF
-,-,TRBJ1-2,TRBV20-1,TGCAGTGCTAGTGACTCCAGGGTCGGCGTAGGTGGCTACACCTTC,CSASDSRVGVGGYTF
TRBD1,-,TRBJ1-2,TRBV7-9,TGTGCCAGCAGCCCCGGGACAGGGTTGCCCTATGGCTACACCTTC,CASSPGTGLPYGYTF
-,-,TRBJ2-3,TRBV7-2,TGTGCCAGCAGCTTAGACGAGTGGGATACGCAGTATTTT,CASSLDEWDTQYF
-,-,TRBJ1-1,TRBV6-1,TGTGCCAGCAGTGACAGGGTGAACACTGAAGCTTTCTTT,CASSDRVNTEAFF
-,-,TRBJ1-5,TRBV29-1,TGCAGCGTTGGAGTTACCCCTCAGCCCCAGCATTTT,CSVGVTPQPQHF
-,few,TRBJ1-2,TRBV12-3/TRBV12-4,TGTGCCAGCAGTTTCCAAGAGAGGGGCTACACCTTC,CASSFQERGYTF
-,-,TRBJ1-1,TRBV29-1,TGCAGCGTTGAAGGACAGGAGAACACTGAAGCTTTCTTT,CSVEGQENTEAFF
-,-,TRBJ1-1,TRBV7-6,TGTGCCAGCAGCTTAAAGGGTAACCCGGGGACTGAAGCTTTCTTT,CASSLKGNPGTEAFF
-,-,TRBJ1-1,TRBV10-1,TGCGCCAGCAATATTAGGCCCGACACTGAAGCTTTCTTT,CASNIRPDTEAFF
-,-,TRBJ2-2,TRBV2,TGTGCCAGCAGTGTCGGGACACTTAACACCGGGGAGCTGTTTTTT,CASSVGTLNTGELFF
-,-,TRBJ2-6,TRBV27,TGTGCCAGCAGTTTCTGGGGACCCTCTGGGGCCAACGTCCTGACTTTC,CASSFWGPSGANVLTF
-,-,TRBJ1-4,TRBV4-1,TGCGCCAGCAGCCAAGTGGGAGCCCGAAATGAAAAACTGTTTTTT,CASSQVGARNEKLFF
-,-,TRBJ1-1,TRBV3-1/TRBV3-2,TGTGCCAGCAAAAGACAACTGGACACTGAAGCTTTCTTT,CASKRQLDTEAFF
TRBD1,-,TRBJ1-2,TRBV23-1,TGCGCCAGCAGTCCGCTAGGGACAGGGGTCGACTATGGCTACACCTTC,CASSPLGTGVDYGYTF
-,-,TRBJ1-2,TRBV18,TGTGCCAGCTCACCGATGGACAGATACTATGGCTACACCTTC,CASSPMDRYYGYTF
-,-,TRBJ1-3,TRBV19,TGTGCCAGTACCCTAGTGGGCATCGAAAACACCATATATTTT,CASTLVGIENTIYF
TRBD1,-,TRBJ2-7,TRBV2,TGTGCCAGCAGGCCCCGACAGGGCTACGAGCAGTACTTC,CASRPRQGYEQYF
-,-,TRBJ1-2,TRBV4-1,TGCGCCAGCAGCCAAGATTACGATGGCTACACCTTC,CASSQDYDGYTF
-,-,TRBJ1-4,TRBV28,TGTGCCAGCAGCACTGGGGGGCAGAGGGGTGAAAAACTGTTTTTT,CASSTGGQRGEKLFF
-,-,TRBJ2-1,TRBV7-8,TGTGCCAGCACCACCATGCCCGCGGGCAATGAGCAGTTCTTC,CASTTMPAGNEQFF
-,-,TRBJ2-3,TRBV27,TGTGCCAGCAGTTCCCCTTTAGGGGATACGCAGTATTTT,CASSSPLGDTQYF
TRBD1,-,TRBJ1-1,TRBV18,TGTGCCAGCTCAGCCAGGGGGCCTGAAGCTTTCTTT,CASSARGPEAFF
-,-,TRBJ2-5,TRBV6-1,TGTGCCAGCAGTGAAGCGCTTCCTAGACAAGAGACCCAGTACTTC,CASSEALPRQETQYF
TRBD1,once,TRBJ1-1,TRBV11-2,TGTGCCAGCAGCTTAAGGGGGGGACAGGGGAACACTGAAGCTTTCTTT,CASSLRGGQGNTEAFF
TRBD1,-,TRBJ2-7,TRBV2,TGTGCCAGCAGTGAATGGGACAGGGGCTACGAGCAGTACTTC,CASSEWDRGYEQYF
-,-,TRBJ2-1,TRBV2,TGTGCCAGCAGTGGTGGGGGGGCCGCCTACAATGAGCAGTTCTTC,CASSGGGAAYNEQFF
-,-,TRBJ1-1,TRBV3-1/TRBV3-2,TGTGCCAGCAGCCAAGATTTAGAGAACACTGAAGCTTTCTTT,CASSQDLENTEAFF
TRBD1,few,TRBJ1-2,TRBV29-1,TGCAGCGCAGGGACAGGGAATTCTAACTATGGCTACACCTTC,CSAGTGNSNYGYTF
TRBD2,-,TRBJ2-5,TRBV5-4,TGTGCCAGCAGCTTCCTTAGCGGGGGGCCCCAAGAGACCCAGTACTTC,CASSFLSGGPQETQYF
-,-,TRBJ1-4,TRBV5-1,TGCGCCAGCAGCCTGACTCCAACTAATGAAAAACTGTTTTTT,CASSLTPTNEKLFF
-,-,TRBJ1-2,TRBV27,TGTGCCAGCAGTTTGTCAGGAGACTATAATGGCTACACCTTC,CASSLSGDYNGYTF
-,-,TRBJ1-2,TRBV18,TGTGCCAGCTCACCGACAGGAGATAACTATGGCTACACCTTC,CASSPTGDNYGYTF
TRBD1,-,TRBJ2-2,TRBV9,TGTGCCAGCAGTGACAGGACAGGGGGAGAAACCGGGGAGCTGTTTTTT,CASSDRTGGETGELFF
TRBD1,-,TRBJ2-5,TRBV7-2,TGTGCCAGCAGCACAGACAGGGCCCAGACCCAGTACTTC,CASSTDRAQTQYF
-,-,TRBJ2-7,TRBV5-4,TGTGCCAGCAGCCACAAGCGGAGCGGATCCTACGAGCAGTACTTC,CASSHKRSGSYEQYF